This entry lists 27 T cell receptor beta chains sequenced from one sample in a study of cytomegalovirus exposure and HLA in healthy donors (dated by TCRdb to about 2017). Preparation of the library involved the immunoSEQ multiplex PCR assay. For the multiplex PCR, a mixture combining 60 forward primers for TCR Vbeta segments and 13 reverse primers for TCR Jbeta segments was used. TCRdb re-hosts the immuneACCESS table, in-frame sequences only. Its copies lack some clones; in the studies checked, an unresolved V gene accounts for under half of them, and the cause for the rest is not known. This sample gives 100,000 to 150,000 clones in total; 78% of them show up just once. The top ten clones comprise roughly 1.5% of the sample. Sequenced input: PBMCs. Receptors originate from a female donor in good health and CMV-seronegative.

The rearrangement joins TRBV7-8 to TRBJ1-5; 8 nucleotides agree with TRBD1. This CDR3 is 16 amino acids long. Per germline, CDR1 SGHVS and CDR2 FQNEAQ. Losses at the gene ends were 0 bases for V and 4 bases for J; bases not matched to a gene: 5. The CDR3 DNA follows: TGTGCCAGCAGCTTAGCGCGGAACAGGGGGAATCAGCCCCAGCATTTT. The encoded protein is CASSLARNRGNQPQHF.

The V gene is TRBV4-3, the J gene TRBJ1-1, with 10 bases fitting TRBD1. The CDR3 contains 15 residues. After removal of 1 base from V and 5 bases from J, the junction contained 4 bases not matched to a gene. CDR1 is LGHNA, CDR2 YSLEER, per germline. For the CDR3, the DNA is TGCGCCAGCAGCCAAGGTGGGACAGGGGTGACTGAAGCTTTCTTT. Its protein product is CASSQGGTGVTEAFF.

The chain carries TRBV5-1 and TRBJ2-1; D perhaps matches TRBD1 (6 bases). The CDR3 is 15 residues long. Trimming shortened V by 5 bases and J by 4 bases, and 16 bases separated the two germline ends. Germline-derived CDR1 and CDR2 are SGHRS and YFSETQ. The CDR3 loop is CASRTGFGSYNEQFF. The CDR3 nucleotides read TGCGCCAGCAGGACAGGTTTTGGAAGTTACAATGAGCAGTTCTTC.

CDR3 residues: CASSEAGGAEGYTF. As DNA, the CDR3 is TGTGCCAGCAGTGAAGCAGGGGGCGCGGAGGGCTACACCTTC. V usage is TRBV6-1 and J usage is TRBJ1-2; 7 nucleotides line up with TRBD1. The CDR3 runs 14 residues. V was pared by 0 bases and J by 8 bases, with 6 bases of the junction left unmatched. The V gene's germline CDR1 is MNHNS and CDR2 SASEGT.

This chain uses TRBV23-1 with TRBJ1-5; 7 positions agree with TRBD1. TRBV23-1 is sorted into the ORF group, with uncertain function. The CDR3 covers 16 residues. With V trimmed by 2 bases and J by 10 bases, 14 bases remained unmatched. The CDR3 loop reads CASSQGRSQGPGPQHF. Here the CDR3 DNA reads TGCGCCAGCAGTCAAGGGAGGTCACAGGGGCCCGGTCCCCAGCATTTT.

The CDR3 DNA sequence: TGTGCCAGCAGGATGTTCTACGGAAACACCATATATTTT. Translated, it gives CASRMFYGNTIYF. The chain couples TRBV6-5 to TRBJ1-3; D gene uncertain. The CDR3 spans 13 residues. Trimming took off 6 bases at V and 4 bases at J, with 10 bases between the two ends. Germline V gene lookup returns CDR1 MNHEY and CDR2 SVGAGI.

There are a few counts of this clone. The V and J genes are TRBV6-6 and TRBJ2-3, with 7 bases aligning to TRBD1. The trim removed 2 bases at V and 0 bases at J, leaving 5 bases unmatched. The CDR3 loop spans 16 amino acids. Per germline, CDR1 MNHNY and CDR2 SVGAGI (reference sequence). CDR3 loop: CASSYATGLSTDTQYF. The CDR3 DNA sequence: TGTGCCAGCAGTTACGCGACAGGGCTTAGCACAGATACGCAGTATTTT.

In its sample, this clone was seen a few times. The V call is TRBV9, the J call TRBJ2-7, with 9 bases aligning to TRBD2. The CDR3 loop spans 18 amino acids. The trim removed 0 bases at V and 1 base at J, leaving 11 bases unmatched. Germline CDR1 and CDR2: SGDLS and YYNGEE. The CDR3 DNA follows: TGTGCCAGCAGCGTAGCCATTAGCGGGAGAGGATATTCCTACGAGCAGTACTTC. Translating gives CASSVAISGRGYSYEQYF.

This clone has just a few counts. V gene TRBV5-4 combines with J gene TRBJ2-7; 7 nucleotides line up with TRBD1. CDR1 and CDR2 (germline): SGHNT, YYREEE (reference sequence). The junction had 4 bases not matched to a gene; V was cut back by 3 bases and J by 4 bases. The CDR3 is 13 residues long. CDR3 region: CASSSGTEYEQYF. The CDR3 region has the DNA TGTGCCAGCAGCTCCGGGACAGAGTACGAGCAGTACTTC.

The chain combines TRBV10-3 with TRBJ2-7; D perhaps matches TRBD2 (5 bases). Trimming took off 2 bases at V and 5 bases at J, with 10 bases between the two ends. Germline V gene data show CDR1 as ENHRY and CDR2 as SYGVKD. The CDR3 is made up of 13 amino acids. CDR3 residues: CAISEVIANEQYF. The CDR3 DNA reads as TGTGCCATCAGTGAGGTAATAGCGAACGAGCAGTACTTC.

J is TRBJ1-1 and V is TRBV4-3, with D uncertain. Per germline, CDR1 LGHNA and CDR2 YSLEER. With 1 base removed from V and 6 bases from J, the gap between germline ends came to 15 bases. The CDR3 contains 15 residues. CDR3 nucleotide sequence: TGCGCCAGCAGCCAAGCAATATCCGGGGTCTCTGAAGCTTTCTTT. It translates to CASSQAISGVSEAFF.

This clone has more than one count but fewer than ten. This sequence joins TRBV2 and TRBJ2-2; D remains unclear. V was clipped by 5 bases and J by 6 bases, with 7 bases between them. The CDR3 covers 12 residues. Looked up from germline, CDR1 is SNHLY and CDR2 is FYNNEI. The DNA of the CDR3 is TGTGCCAGCAGTCCCTTATCCGGGGAGCTGTTTTTT. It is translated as CASSPLSGELFF.

The CDR3 protein is CASSPLNSRGRGEQYF. CDR3 in DNA: TGTGCCAGCAGCCCTCTAAACTCTCGCGGGAGGGGCGAGCAGTACTTC. The chain carries TRBV9 and TRBJ2-7; 9 bases map to TRBD2. CDR3 length equals 16 residues. With V trimmed by 4 bases and J by 6 bases, 14 bases remained unmatched. Germline V gives CDR1 SGDLS, CDR2 YYNGEE.

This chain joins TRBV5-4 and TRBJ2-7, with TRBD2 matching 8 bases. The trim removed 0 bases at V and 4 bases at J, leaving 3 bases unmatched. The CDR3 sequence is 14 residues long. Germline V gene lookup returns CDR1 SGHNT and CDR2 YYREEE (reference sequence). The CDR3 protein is CASSLVSGTYEQYF. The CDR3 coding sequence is TGTGCCAGCAGCTTGGTTAGCGGGACGTACGAGCAGTACTTC.

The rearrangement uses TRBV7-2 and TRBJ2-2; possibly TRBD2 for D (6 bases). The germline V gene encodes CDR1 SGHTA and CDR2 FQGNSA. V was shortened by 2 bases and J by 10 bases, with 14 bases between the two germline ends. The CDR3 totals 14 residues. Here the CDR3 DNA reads TGTGCCAGCAGCTTAACAGCGGGTAGTGAGGAGCTGTTTTTT. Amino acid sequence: CASSLTAGSEELFF.

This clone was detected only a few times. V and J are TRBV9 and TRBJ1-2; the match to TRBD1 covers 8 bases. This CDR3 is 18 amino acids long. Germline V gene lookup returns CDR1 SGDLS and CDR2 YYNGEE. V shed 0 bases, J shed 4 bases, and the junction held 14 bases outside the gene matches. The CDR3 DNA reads TGTGCCAGCAGCGTAGCCGGAGGACAGGGAGATTTTGGCTATGGCTACACCTTC. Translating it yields CASSVAGGQGDFGYGYTF.

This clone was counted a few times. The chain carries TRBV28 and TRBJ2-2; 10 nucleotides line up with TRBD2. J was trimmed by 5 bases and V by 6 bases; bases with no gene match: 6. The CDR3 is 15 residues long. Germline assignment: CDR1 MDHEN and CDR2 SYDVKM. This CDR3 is CASSLAGVYTGELFF. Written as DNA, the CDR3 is TGTGCCAGCAGCCTAGCGGGAGTGTATACCGGGGAGCTGTTTTTT. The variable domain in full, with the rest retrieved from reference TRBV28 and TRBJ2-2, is DVKVTQSSRYLVKRTGEKVFLECVQDMDHENMFWYRQDPGLGLRLIYFSYDVKMKEKGDIPEGYSVSREKKERFSLILESASTNQTSMYLCASSLAGVYTGELFFGEGSRLTVL.

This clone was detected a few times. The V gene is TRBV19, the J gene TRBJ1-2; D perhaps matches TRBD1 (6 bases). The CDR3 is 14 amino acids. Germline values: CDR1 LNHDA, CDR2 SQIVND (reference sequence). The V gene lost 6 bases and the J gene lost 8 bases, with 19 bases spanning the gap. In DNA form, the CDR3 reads TGTGCCAGTAGATCGAGAGGGGGGGCCGGGGGCTACACCTTC. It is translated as CASRSRGGAGGYTF.

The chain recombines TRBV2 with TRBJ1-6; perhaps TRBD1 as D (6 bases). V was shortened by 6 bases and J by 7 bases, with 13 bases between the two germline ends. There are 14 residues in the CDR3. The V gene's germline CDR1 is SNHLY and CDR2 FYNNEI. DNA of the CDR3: TGTGCCAGCAGCATTACAGGACAGAATTCACCCCTCCACTTT. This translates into CASSITGQNSPLHF.

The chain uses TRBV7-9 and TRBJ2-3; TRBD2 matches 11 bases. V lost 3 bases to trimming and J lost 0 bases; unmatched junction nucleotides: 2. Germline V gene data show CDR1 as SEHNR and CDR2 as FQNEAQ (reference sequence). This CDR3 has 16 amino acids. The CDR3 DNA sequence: TGTGCCAGCAGCTTGACTAGCGGGGTTAGCACAGATACGCAGTATTTT. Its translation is CASSLTSGVSTDTQYF. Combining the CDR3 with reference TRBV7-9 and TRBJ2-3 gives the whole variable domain DTGVSQNPRHKITKRGQNVTFRCDPISEHNRLYWYRQTLGQGPEFLTYFQNEAQLEKSRLLSDRFSAERPKGSFSTLEIQRTEQGDSAMYLCASSLTSGVSTDTQYFGPGTRLTVL.

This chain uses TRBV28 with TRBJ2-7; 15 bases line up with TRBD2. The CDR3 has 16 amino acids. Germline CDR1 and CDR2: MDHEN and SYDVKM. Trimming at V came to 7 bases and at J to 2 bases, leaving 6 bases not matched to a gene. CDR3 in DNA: TGTGCCAGCAATCCGGGACTAGCGGGAGGCCCCTACGAGCAGTACTTC. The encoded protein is CASNPGLAGGPYEQYF.

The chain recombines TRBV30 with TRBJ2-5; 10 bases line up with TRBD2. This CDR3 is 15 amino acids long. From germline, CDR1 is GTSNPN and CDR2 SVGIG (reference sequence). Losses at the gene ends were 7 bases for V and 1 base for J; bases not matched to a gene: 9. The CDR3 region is CASKGTSALQETQYF. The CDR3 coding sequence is TGTGCCTCGAAGGGGACTAGCGCCCTCCAAGAGACCCAGTACTTC.

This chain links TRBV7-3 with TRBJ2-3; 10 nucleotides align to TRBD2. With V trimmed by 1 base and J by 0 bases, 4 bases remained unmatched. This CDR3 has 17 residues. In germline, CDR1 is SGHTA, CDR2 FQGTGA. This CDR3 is CASSLNPSGRSTDTQYF. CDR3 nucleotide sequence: TGTGCCAGCAGCTTAAACCCTAGCGGGAGAAGCACAGATACGCAGTATTTT.

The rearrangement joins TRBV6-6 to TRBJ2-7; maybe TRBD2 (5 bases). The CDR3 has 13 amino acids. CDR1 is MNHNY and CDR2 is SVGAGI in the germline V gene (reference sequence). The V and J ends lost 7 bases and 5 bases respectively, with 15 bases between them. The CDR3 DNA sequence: TGTGCCAGCACCGACGGGGTGGGAAACGAGCAGTACTTC. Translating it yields CASTDGVGNEQYF.

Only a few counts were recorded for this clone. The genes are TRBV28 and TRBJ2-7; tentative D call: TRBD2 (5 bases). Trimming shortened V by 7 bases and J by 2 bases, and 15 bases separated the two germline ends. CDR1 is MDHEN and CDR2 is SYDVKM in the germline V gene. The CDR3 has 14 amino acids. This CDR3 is CASNPGLPTYEQYF. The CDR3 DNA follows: TGTGCCAGCAACCCAGGACTTCCTACCTACGAGCAGTACTTC.

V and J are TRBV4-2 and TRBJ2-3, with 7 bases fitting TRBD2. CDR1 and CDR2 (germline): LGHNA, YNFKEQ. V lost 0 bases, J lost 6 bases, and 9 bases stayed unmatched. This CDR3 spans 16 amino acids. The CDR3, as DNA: TGTGCCAGCAGCCAAGACAGGGCGGGAGATCTGGATACGCAGTATTTT. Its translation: CASSQDRAGDLDTQYF.

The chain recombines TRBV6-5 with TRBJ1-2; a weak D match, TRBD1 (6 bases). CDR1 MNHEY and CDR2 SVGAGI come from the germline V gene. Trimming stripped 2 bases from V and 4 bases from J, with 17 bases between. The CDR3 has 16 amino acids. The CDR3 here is CASSYGGGGISYGYTF. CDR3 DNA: TGTGCCAGCAGTTACGGGGGCGGTGGGATAAGCTATGGCTACACCTTC.